Presented here are 21 T cell receptor beta chains from one specimen sequenced in a study of shared clonotypes between healthy human individuals. This table comes from immunoSEQ multiplex PCR, and its TCRdb copy is limited to in-frame clones, with some not included. The sample includes hundreds of thousands of clones, roughly 96% of them seen just once. The naive CD8 fraction comprised CD45RO-negative cells positively selected for CCR7 and excluded terminally differentiated effector memory CD45RA+ cells. The sequencing sample was made of naive CD8+ T cells sorted from blood. The receptors shown here come from a young woman in good health.

This rearrangement joins TRBV25-1 to TRBJ2-1, with 11 bases that match TRBD2. This CDR3 is built from 16 residues. Germline CDR1 is MGHDK and CDR2 is SYGVNS. Trimming cost V 5 bases and J 8 bases; bases outside gene matches: 11. The CDR3 region is CASSTGLAAQGDEQFF. The DNA of the CDR3 is TGTGCCAGCAGTACGGGACTAGCGGCCCAGGGGGATGAGCAGTTCTTC.

CDR3 DNA: TGTGCCAGCAGGGGGTTCCCAGGCTCCTACGAGCAGTACTTC. Residues: CASRGFPGSYEQYF. The chain links TRBV27 to TRBJ2-7, with D unclear. The CDR3 has 14 residues. The ends were cut back, 6 bases at V and 0 bases at J, with 12 bases in the middle. Germline lookup yields CDR1 MNHEY and CDR2 SMNVEV (reference sequence).

The chain is built from TRBV11-2 and TRBJ2-1; no clear D gene. Trimming shortened V by 2 bases and J by 10 bases, and 6 bases separated the two germline ends. CDR3 length: 11 residues. Germline V gene lookup returns CDR1 SGHAT and CDR2 FQNNGV. This CDR3 is CASSLSREQFF. The CDR3 bases are TGTGCCAGCAGCTTATCTAGGGAGCAGTTCTTC.

The chain combines TRBV28 with TRBJ1-6; a possible D gene is TRBD1 (5 bases). Germline lookup yields CDR1 MDHEN and CDR2 SYDVKM. V was pared by 6 bases and J by 7 bases, with 16 bases between. There are 15 residues in the CDR3. This chain's CDR3 is CASRPIDSLNSPLHF. CDR3 sequence (DNA): TGTGCCAGCAGGCCAATTGACAGTCTGAATTCACCCCTCCACTTT.

This chain joins TRBV5-5 and TRBJ2-5; D is ambiguous. The CDR3 is 14 residues long. V was trimmed by 0 bases and J by 0 bases, leaving 6 bases between them. CDR1 SGHKS and CDR2 YYEKEE come from the germline V gene (reference sequence). The CDR3 bases are TGTGCCAGCAGCTTGGAAGGGTACCAAGAGACCCAGTACTTC. Translation gives CASSLEGYQETQYF.

This clone was counted once. This rearrangement joins TRBV9 to TRBJ2-5; a weak D match, TRBD1 (6 bases). CDR1 and CDR2 (germline): SGDLS, YYNGEE. V shed 4 bases and J shed 7 bases, with 17 bases lying between them. The CDR3 contains 14 residues. The CDR3 region is CASSLGRGRGTQYF. The CDR3 coding sequence is TGTGCCAGCAGCCTCGGACGGGGCAGGGGGACCCAGTACTTC.

This chain connects TRBV11-2 to TRBJ1-3, with D hard to call. Trimming took 0 bases from V and 0 from J, leaving 12 bases between them. CDR1 and CDR2 (germline): SGHAT, FQNNGV. CDR3 length equals 17 residues. Here the CDR3 reads CASSLDFSLNSGNTIYF. The CDR3 bases are TGTGCCAGCAGCTTAGATTTCAGCCTCAACTCTGGAAACACCATATATTTT.

This clone has just one count. The V and J genes are TRBV27 and TRBJ1-1, with D tentatively TRBD1 (6 bases). The CDR3 consists of 14 residues. Germline CDR1 MNHEY, CDR2 SMNVEV (reference sequence). Between the trimmed V and J ends, which lost 0 bases and 8 bases, there was a span of 13 bases. The CDR3 sequence: CASSLSGVGTEAFF. Written as DNA, the CDR3 is TGTGCCAGCAGTTTATCAGGGGTGGGGACAGAAGCTTTCTTT.

V is TRBV19 and J is TRBJ1-2; 7 nucleotides align to TRBD1. J was trimmed by 6 bases and V by 2 bases; bases with no gene match: 15. CDR3 length equals 17 residues. Germline values: CDR1 LNHDA, CDR2 SQIVND (reference sequence). CDR3 coding DNA: TGTGCCAGTAGTATACCAAGGGACGGATCAGGGGGAAATGGCTACACCTTC. This sequence encodes CASSIPRDGSGGNGYTF. The entire variable domain, with the rest obtained from reference TRBV19 and TRBJ1-2, is as follows: DGGITQSPKYLFRKEGQNVTLSCEQNLNHDAMYWYRQDPGQGLRLIYYSQIVNDFQKGDIAEGYSVSREKKESFPLTVTSAQKNPTAFYLCASSIPRDGSGGNGYTFGSGTRLTVV.

The chain couples TRBV7-9 to TRBJ2-7; 10 bases match TRBD2. With V trimmed by 5 bases and J by 1 base, 5 bases remained unmatched. Germline V CDR1 and CDR2: SEHNR, FQNEAQ (reference sequence). The CDR3 has 15 amino acids. The CDR3 loop reads CASSTGTSASYEQYF. Here the CDR3 DNA reads TGTGCCAGCAGCACAGGGACTAGCGCTTCCTACGAGCAGTACTTC.

This clone came up once. The chain uses TRBV27 and TRBJ1-1; 8 bases are a match to TRBD1. Losses at the gene ends were 6 bases for V and 4 bases for J; bases not matched to a gene: 10. The length of the CDR3 is 15 residues. Germline V gives CDR1 MNHEY, CDR2 SMNVEV (reference sequence). CDR3 in amino acids: CASSRRGRGVTEAFF. CDR3 nucleotide sequence: TGTGCCAGCAGCCGCAGGGGGCGCGGGGTCACTGAAGCTTTCTTT.

This clone has a single count. The chain is built from TRBV2 and TRBJ2-3; 12 bases map to TRBD2. Germline V CDR1 and CDR2: SNHLY, FYNNEI. V lost 6 bases to trimming and J lost 2 bases; unmatched junction nucleotides: 18. There are 20 residues in the CDR3. The CDR3 DNA sequence: TGTGCCAGCAGCTCACCCCCGGGGACTAGCGGGCCCTTATACACAGATACGCAGTATTTT. Protein: CASSSPPGTSGPLYTDTQYF.

This clone was counted a single time. It is likely a read error, because the conserved phenylalanine at the end of the CDR3 is missing. The chain uses TRBV27 and TRBJ2-7; D is uncertain. The germline V gene encodes CDR1 MNHEY and CDR2 SMNVEV (reference sequence). CDR3 length equals 13 residues. Trimming took 3 bases from V and 6 from J, leaving 12 bases between them. CDR3 sequence: CASSLVRWAEQYL. For the CDR3, the DNA is TGTGCCAGCAGTTTGGTTCGGTGGGCCGAGCAGTACCTC.

This sequence joins TRBV7-6 and TRBJ2-2; 10 bases agree with TRBD2. This CDR3 is 18 amino acids long. Germline trimming cut 7 bases from V and 6 bases from J; bases unmatched to any gene: 17. Per the germline V gene, CDR1 is SGHVS and CDR2 is FNYEAQ. CDR3 in DNA: TGTGCCAGCACAAACCTTCCCCTAGCGGGAGAGGGAGCCGGGGAGCTGTTTTTT. Residues: CASTNLPLAGEGAGELFF.

The count of this clone is one. This sequence joins TRBV7-8 and TRBJ2-1; no firm D call. The V and J ends lost 1 base and 7 bases respectively, with 23 bases between them. Germline loops: CDR1 SGHVS, CDR2 FQNEAQ. The CDR3 is 18 amino acids. The CDR3 nucleotides read TGTGCCAGCAGCTTAGTTATGGCAGAGACTTCAACTAAGAATGAGCAGTTCTTC. This sequence encodes CASSLVMAETSTKNEQFF.

This clone was found once. V is TRBV9 and J is TRBJ2-3; no clear D gene. Germline V gives CDR1 SGDLS, CDR2 YYNGEE. Trimming left V 2 bases short and J 4 bases short, with 14 bases between. This CDR3 region has 15 residues. In DNA, the CDR3 is TGTGCCAGCAGCGTCTCTGGTACAGACGCAGATACGCAGTATTTT. Amino acids: CASSVSGTDADTQYF.

The chain joins TRBV10-3 to TRBJ2-7, with TRBD1 matching 10 bases. The CDR3 length is 15 residues. CDR1 is ENHRY, CDR2 SYGVKD, per germline. V was pared by 3 bases and J by 4 bases, with 6 bases of the junction left unmatched. The CDR3 DNA reads as TGTGCCATCAGTGACCCGGGACAGGGGTCATACGAGCAGTACTTC. Its translation is CAISDPGQGSYEQYF.

The chain joins TRBV2 to TRBJ2-7; possibly TRBD2 for D (6 bases). Germline values: CDR1 SNHLY, CDR2 FYNNEI. CDR3 length equals 16 residues. The germline V and J ends were trimmed by 6 bases and 4 bases, with 22 bases remaining between them. The CDR3 reads CASSDAAQRAYYEQYF. The CDR3 DNA is TGTGCCAGCAGCGACGCGGCCCAGCGGGCCTATTACGAGCAGTACTTC. The complete variable domain, with remaining parts taken from reference TRBV2 and TRBJ2-7, reads EPEVTQTPSHQVTQMGQEVILRCVPISNHLYFYWYRQILGQKVEFLVSFYNNEISEKSEIFDDQFSVERPDGSNFTLKIRSTKLEDSAMYFCASSDAAQRAYYEQYFGPGTRLTVT.

This clone occurred once. The same CDR3 arises from other DNA sequences in this sample as well. J is TRBJ2-1 and V is TRBV5-6; perhaps D is TRBD1 or TRBD2 (5 bases each). Per germline, CDR1 SGHDT and CDR2 YYEEEE. Trimming took off 0 bases at V and 5 bases at J, with 6 bases between the two ends. The CDR3 runs 13 residues. CDR3 region: CASSLGGDNEQFF. CDR3 DNA: TGTGCCAGCAGCTTGGGAGGGGACAATGAGCAGTTCTTC. The variable domain in full, with the rest retrieved from reference TRBV5-6 and TRBJ2-1, is DAGVTQSPTHLIKTRGQQVTLRCSPKSGHDTVSWYQQALGQGPQFIFQYYEEEERQRGNFPDRFSGHQFPNYSSELNVNALLLGDSALYLCASSLGGDNEQFFGPGTRLTVL.

This chain connects TRBV6-4 to TRBJ1-5, with 7 positions matching TRBD1. This CDR3 contains 18 residues. Germline assignment: CDR1 MRHNA and CDR2 SNTAGT. V gave up 5 bases and J gave up 1 base; unmatched junction bases: 14. The CDR3 reads CASSYRDSFWPSNQPQHF. CDR3 nucleotides: TGTGCCAGCAGTTACCGGGACAGTTTTTGGCCCAGCAATCAGCCCCAGCATTTT.

This clone was seen once. The chain couples TRBV7-8 to TRBJ1-1; D might be TRBD1 (5 bases). The CDR3 is made up of 14 amino acids. Trimming removed 2 bases from V and 4 bases from J, with 11 bases in between. From germline, CDR1 is SGHVS and CDR2 FQNEAQ. CDR3 residues: CASSLWWQGTEAFF. Written as DNA, the CDR3 is TGTGCCAGCAGCTTATGGTGGCAGGGCACTGAAGCTTTCTTT.